These 5 T cell receptor beta chains share one sample of origin, sequenced in a study of blood T cell repertoires in COVID-19. This table comes from immunoSEQ multiplex PCR, and its TCRdb copy is limited to in-frame clones, with some not included. The top ten clones hold around 3.3% of a sample with about 220,000 clones, roughly 85% of them seen once. The specimen was peripheral blood. These receptors came from a woman older than 75 with acute or convalescent COVID-19.

The genes are TRBV27 and TRBJ2-7, with TRBD2 matching 12 bases. CDR1 MNHEY and CDR2 SMNVEV come from the germline V gene (reference sequence). There are 15 residues in the CDR3. Losses at the gene ends were 3 bases for V and 1 base for J; bases not matched to a gene: 1. DNA of the CDR3: TGTGCCAGCAGTTTTGGACTAGCGGGATCCTACGAGCAGTACTTC. This sequence encodes CASSFGLAGSYEQYF.

The V gene is TRBV25-1, the J gene TRBJ1-3, with unresolved D. The CDR3 is 14 residues long. Germline CDR1 reads MGHDK; CDR2 reads SYGVNS. The ends were cut back, 4 bases at V and 0 bases at J, with 7 bases in the middle. The CDR3 coding sequence is TGTGCCAGCAGTGCTCCTAGCTCTGGAAACACCATATATTTT. Translation gives CASSAPSSGNTIYF.

This sequence joins TRBV4-3 and TRBJ2-3, with 12 bases fitting TRBD2. V shed 0 bases and J 1 base; nucleotides not matched to a gene: 5. Germline lookup yields CDR1 LGHNA and CDR2 YSLEER. The CDR3 has 18 amino acids. The CDR3: CASSQDQASGGGTDTQYF. The CDR3, as DNA: TGCGCCAGCAGCCAAGATCAGGCTAGCGGGGGGGGCACAGATACGCAGTATTTT.

This chain connects TRBV7-8 to TRBJ1-2; a possible D gene is TRBD1 (6 bases). V was trimmed by 0 bases and J by 3 bases, leaving 11 bases between them. This CDR3 contains 15 residues. The V gene's germline CDR1 is SGHVS and CDR2 FQNEAQ. In DNA, the CDR3 is TGTGCCAGCAGCTTAGCGGGGGCCGAACACTATGGCTACACCTTC. Its protein product is CASSLAGAEHYGYTF.

In this sample, this clone turned up a few times. The chain is built from TRBV15 and TRBJ2-5; 10 bases agree with TRBD2. V lost 3 bases, J lost 5 bases, and 6 bases stayed unmatched. Germline V CDR1 and CDR2: LNHNV, YYDKDF (reference sequence). The length of the CDR3 is 15 residues. The CDR3 here is CATSSGAGGVETQYF. Written as DNA, the CDR3 is TGTGCCACCAGCAGCGGAGCGGGGGGGGTGGAGACCCAGTACTTC.